Listed here are 28 T cell receptor beta chains from one sample, sequenced in a study of cytomegalovirus exposure and HLA in healthy donors. The PCR used 60 Vbeta and 13 Jbeta primers. TCRdb keeps only in-frame clones here, not all; method: immunoSEQ multiplex PCR. This sample has around 190,000 clones, with around 80% found just once. Specimen: PBMCs. The receptors were gathered from a middle-aged woman in good health and CMV-seronegative.

The gene calls are TRBV7-2 and TRBJ2-7; maybe TRBD1 (6 bases). CDR3 length: 13 amino acids. The V and J ends lost 5 bases and 4 bases respectively, with 12 bases between them. Germline assignment: CDR1 SGHTA and CDR2 FQGNSA. CDR3 coding DNA: TGTGCCAGCAGCGTTATGCAGGGGTACGAGCAGTACTTC. Translation gives CASSVMQGYEQYF.

A single count supports this clone. For the CDR3, the DNA is TGCGCCAGCAGCTTGGCGGGACAGGGAATCACAGGGGAGCTGTTTTTT. Translation: CASSLAGQGITGELFF. This chain connects TRBV5-1 to TRBJ2-2; the match to TRBD1 covers 9 bases. Germline V CDR1 and CDR2: SGHRS, YFSETQ. The CDR3 is 16 residues long. The ends lost 0 bases at V and 8 bases at J; junction bases unmatched: 8.

The chain is built from TRBV5-5 and TRBJ2-1; 12 bases line up with TRBD2. There are 16 residues in the CDR3. The J segment lost 4 bases and the V segment lost 1 base, leaving 3 bases of the junction unmatched. From germline, CDR1 is SGHKS and CDR2 YYEKEE (reference sequence). The DNA for the CDR3 is TGTGCCAGCAGCTTGTCCCTAGCGGGGGGGTACAATGAGCAGTTCTTC. Amino acids: CASSLSLAGGYNEQFF.

The gene calls are TRBV14 and TRBJ1-2, with D uncertain. The CDR3 is made up of 16 amino acids. The germline V gene encodes CDR1 SGHDN and CDR2 FVKESK. Trimming pared 1 base from V and 2 bases from J, leaving 14 bases between. This CDR3 is CASSQARLRGNYGYTF. Here the CDR3 DNA reads TGTGCCAGCAGCCAAGCCCGCCTTAGAGGGAACTATGGCTACACCTTC.

This chain uses TRBV15 with TRBJ2-5, with 9 bases identical to TRBD1. The ends lost 11 bases at V and 6 bases at J; junction bases unmatched: 7. This CDR3 region has 12 residues. CDR1 LNHNV and CDR2 YYDKDF come from the germline V gene (reference sequence). The CDR3 bases are TGTGCCGTTGGGACAGGGAAGCAGACCCAGTACTTC. It yields the protein CAVGTGKQTQYF. Together with reference TRBV15 and TRBJ2-5, the CDR3 gives the full variable domain: DAMVIQNPRYQVTQFGKPVTLSCSQTLNHNVMYWYQQKSSQAPKLLFHYYDKDFNNEADTPDNFQSRRPNTSFCFLDIRSPGLGDTAMYLCAVGTGKQTQYFGPGTRLLVL.

This chain links TRBV30 with TRBJ1-3; unclear D gene. The germline V gene has CDR1 GTSNPN and CDR2 SVGIG (reference sequence). The germline V and J ends were trimmed by 2 bases and 0 bases, with 5 bases remaining between them. The CDR3 sequence is 13 residues long. The CDR3, as DNA: TGTGCCTGGAGTAAATACTCTGGAAACACCATATATTTT. Its protein is CAWSKYSGNTIYF.

The V call is TRBV27, the J call TRBJ2-7; TRBD1 is a possible D gene (5 bases). Trimming pared 2 bases from V and 7 bases from J, leaving 12 bases between. CDR1 is MNHEY and CDR2 is SMNVEV in the germline V gene (reference sequence). This CDR3 comprises 13 residues. CDR3 amino acids: CASSLTQAGEQYF. CDR3 coding DNA: TGTGCCAGCAGTTTAACCCAGGCAGGGGAGCAGTACTTC.

V is TRBV30 and J is TRBJ1-2; the D gene is possibly TRBD1 (6 bases). CDR1 is GTSNPN, CDR2 SVGIG, per germline (reference sequence). Trimming removed 0 bases at V and 5 bases at J, with 19 bases between. The CDR3 is 16 amino acids. The CDR3 DNA sequence: TGTGCCTGGAGTGTACTCGCCGGGACACTCCGATATGGCTACACCTTC. Encoded protein: CAWSVLAGTLRYGYTF.

This clone is a singleton in its sample. The chain recombines TRBV7-9 with TRBJ2-7; TRBD1 matches at 8 bases. The junction had 6 bases not matched to a gene; V was cut back by 6 bases and J by 2 bases. This CDR3 has 14 amino acids. Looked up from germline, CDR1 is SEHNR and CDR2 is FQNEAQ (reference sequence). Written as DNA, the CDR3 is TGTGCCAGCAGAGGGACAGGCCTTCCCTACGAGCAGTACTTC. This sequence encodes CASRGTGLPYEQYF. Combining the CDR3 with reference TRBV7-9 and TRBJ2-7 gives the whole variable domain DTGVSQNPRHKITKRGQNVTFRCDPISEHNRLYWYRQTLGQGPEFLTYFQNEAQLEKSRLLSDRFSAERPKGSFSTLEIQRTEQGDSAMYLCASRGTGLPYEQYFGPGTRLTVT.

The chain joins TRBV2 to TRBJ1-2; D gene ambiguous. The CDR3 loop spans 11 amino acids. Germline V gene lookup returns CDR1 SNHLY and CDR2 FYNNEI. The germline V and J ends were trimmed by 0 bases and 9 bases, with 5 bases remaining between them. DNA for the CDR3: TGTGCCAGCAGTGAAGCATCCAGCTACACCTTC. This sequence encodes CASSEASSYTF.

This CDR3 is CASSRSDSNSPLHF. In DNA form, the CDR3 reads TGTGCCAGCTCCCGTTCAGATTCGAATTCACCCCTCCACTTT. The V gene is TRBV18, the J gene TRBJ1-6; no reliable D call. V was clipped by 6 bases and J by 7 bases, with 13 bases between them. Germline V gene data show CDR1 as KGHSH and CDR2 as LQKENI. This CDR3 comprises 14 residues.

CDR3 bases: TGTGCCAGCAGCTCCTTGGCGCGGGCCACTAGCACAGATACGCAGTATTTT. This sequence encodes CASSSLARATSTDTQYF. This rearrangement joins TRBV7-6 to TRBJ2-3, with a tentative D call TRBD2 (5 bases). V shed 4 bases and J shed 0 bases, with 17 bases lying between them. CDR1 is SGHVS and CDR2 is FNYEAQ in the germline V gene. This CDR3 region has 17 residues.

The chain has TRBV10-3 and TRBJ1-3; D call uncertain. CDR3 length equals 13 residues. Germline-derived CDR1 and CDR2 are ENHRY and SYGVKD. The V and J ends lost 0 bases and 9 bases respectively, with 9 bases between them. The DNA for the CDR3 is TGTGCCATCAGTGAGTCTATGGCGGGCACCATATATTTT. Its translation is CAISESMAGTIYF.

This rearrangement joins TRBV19 to TRBJ1-2, with 7 bases matching TRBD1. This CDR3 has 14 amino acids. V lost 3 bases to trimming and J lost 0 bases; unmatched junction nucleotides: 1. Germline lookup yields CDR1 LNHDA and CDR2 SQIVND (reference sequence). This CDR3 is CASSIQGANYGYTF. Here the CDR3 DNA reads TGTGCCAGTAGTATTCAGGGGGCTAACTATGGCTACACCTTC.

This chain connects TRBV5-1 to TRBJ2-2, with TRBD2 as a possible D gene (6 bases). The CDR3 covers 14 residues. Germline lookup yields CDR1 SGHRS and CDR2 YFSETQ. Trimming removed 1 base from V and 4 bases from J, with 8 bases in between. CDR3 sequence (DNA): TGCGCCAGCAGCTTGAGGACTACCACCGGGGAGCTGTTTTTT. This translates into CASSLRTTTGELFF.

CDR3 in DNA: TGTGCCAGTAGTCCAGGACAGGGGGCCGGCGACGAGCAGTACTTC. It encodes CASSPGQGAGDEQYF. V and J are TRBV19 and TRBJ2-7; TRBD1 aligns across 11 bases. Germline CDR1 reads LNHDA; CDR2 reads SQIVND (reference sequence). This CDR3 has 15 residues. V shed 5 bases, J shed 5 bases, and the junction held 8 bases outside the gene matches.

This clone was counted once. The rearrangement joins TRBV5-4 to TRBJ2-5, with 8 bases aligning to TRBD1. The CDR3 extends over 16 amino acids. Losses at the gene ends were 2 bases for V and 2 bases for J; bases not matched to a gene: 8. Germline values: CDR1 SGHNT, CDR2 YYREEE (reference sequence). The CDR3 nucleotides read TGTGCCAGCAGCTTATCAGGGGGCGTTGGACAAGAGACCCAGTACTTC. Its translation is CASSLSGGVGQETQYF.

The chain recombines TRBV7-3 with TRBJ2-1; tentative D call: TRBD1 (6 bases). Germline lookup yields CDR1 SGHTA and CDR2 FQGTGA. The germline V and J ends were trimmed by 4 bases and 2 bases, with 12 bases remaining between them. The CDR3 length is 15 residues. The CDR3, as DNA: TGTGCCAGCAGCTCGACAGGTGTCACCTACAATGAGCAGTTCTTC. The encoded protein is CASSSTGVTYNEQFF.

This clone was recorded a few times. The V call is TRBV7-8, the J call TRBJ2-5, with TRBD2 matching over 7 bases. The CDR3 is made up of 18 amino acids. After removal of 5 bases from V and 5 bases from J, the junction contained 20 bases not matched to a gene. The germline CDR1 and CDR2 sequences are SGHVS and FQNEAQ. The CDR3 reads CASSPLGREVANLETQYF. DNA for the CDR3: TGTGCCAGCAGCCCCCTTGGCCGGGAGGTTGCGAACTTGGAGACCCAGTACTTC.

Here the CDR3 DNA reads TGTGCCTGGAGCCGGCCCTGGGGAGATAGGGACAATCAGCCCCAGCATTTT. It encodes CAWSRPWGDRDNQPQHF. The V gene is TRBV30, the J gene TRBJ1-5; D uncertain. V was pared by 3 bases and J by 3 bases, with 21 bases between. This CDR3 has 17 amino acids. CDR1 GTSNPN and CDR2 SVGIG come from the germline V gene (reference sequence).

DNA of the CDR3: TGTGCCAGCAGCGTGGGAGGGTCCTCGGGACTTGAGCAGTACTTC. Translated, it gives CASSVGGSSGLEQYF. The genes are TRBV9 and TRBJ2-7; 7 nucleotides match TRBD2. The CDR3 totals 15 residues. Trimming at V came to 2 bases and at J to 7 bases, leaving 12 bases not matched to a gene. Germline loops: CDR1 SGDLS, CDR2 YYNGEE.

This rearrangement joins TRBV19 to TRBJ2-7; no clear D. The CDR3 is 14 amino acids. Germline V lookup: CDR1 LNHDA, CDR2 SQIVND (reference sequence). V gave up 5 bases and J gave up 3 bases, with 14 bases separating them. CDR3 coding DNA: TGTGCCAGTAGTCGGTCGCTTGTCGTCTACGAGCAGTACTTC. Protein sequence: CASSRSLVVYEQYF. Full variable domain (remainder filled in from reference TRBV19 and TRBJ2-7): DGGITQSPKYLFRKEGQNVTLSCEQNLNHDAMYWYRQDPGQGLRLIYYSQIVNDFQKGDIAEGYSVSREKKESFPLTVTSAQKNPTAFYLCASSRSLVVYEQYFGPGTRLTVT.

DNA for the CDR3: TGTGCCTGGAGCGAAATAATCCTTCAGGGCTTTCTTAGTCAGCCCCAGCATTTT. Its protein product is CAWSEIILQGFLSQPQHF. The rearrangement joins TRBV30 to TRBJ1-5; a weak D match, TRBD1 (5 bases). CDR1 and CDR2 from the germline V gene are GTSNPN and SVGIG (reference sequence). This CDR3 contains 18 residues. The V end lost 3 bases, the J end lost 6 bases, and 27 bases lay between the germline ends.

The chain carries TRBV5-4 and TRBJ1-2; 10 bases match TRBD1. CDR3 length equals 14 residues. V lost 0 bases to trimming and J lost 8 bases; unmatched junction nucleotides: 4. Looked up from germline, CDR1 is SGHNT and CDR2 is YYREEE (reference sequence). CDR3 protein: CASSLGQGARGYTF. DNA of the CDR3: TGTGCCAGCAGCTTGGGACAGGGGGCCCGAGGCTACACCTTC.

The CDR3 DNA reads TGTGCCAGTAGTAGGTGGGCAGGGGTTGAAGTTCAGCCCCAGCATTTT. The encoded protein is CASSRWAGVEVQPQHF. V is TRBV19 and J is TRBJ1-5, with TRBD1 as a possible D gene (6 bases). V was clipped by 4 bases and J by 6 bases, with 19 bases between them. Germline CDR1 LNHDA, CDR2 SQIVND (reference sequence). This CDR3 spans 16 amino acids. Full variable domain (missing parts from reference TRBV19 and TRBJ1-5): DGGITQSPKYLFRKEGQNVTLSCEQNLNHDAMYWYRQDPGQGLRLIYYSQIVNDFQKGDIAEGYSVSREKKESFPLTVTSAQKNPTAFYLCASSRWAGVEVQPQHFGDGTRLSIL.

This chain joins TRBV28 and TRBJ2-3, with D unresolved. The V end lost 2 bases, the J end lost 9 bases, and 9 bases lay between the germline ends. The CDR3 extends over 12 amino acids. Germline V lookup: CDR1 MDHEN, CDR2 SYDVKM. The CDR3 DNA is TGTGCCAGCAGTTTAGTCTTATCCACGCAGTATTTT. Its protein is CASSLVLSTQYF.

The chain is built from TRBV10-3 and TRBJ1-2, with D perhaps matching TRBD1 (5 bases). Germline assignment: CDR1 ENHRY and CDR2 SYGVKD. V was shortened by 0 bases and J by 4 bases, with 12 bases between the two germline ends. The CDR3 is 15 amino acids. This CDR3 reads CAISESVRESYGYTF. DNA for the CDR3: TGTGCCATCAGTGAGTCGGTCAGGGAAAGCTATGGCTACACCTTC.

The gene calls are TRBV12-5 and TRBJ2-7, with TRBD2 matching over 12 bases. The germline CDR1 and CDR2 sequences are LGHNT and FRNRAP. CDR3 size: 15 residues. The trim removed 6 bases at V and 5 bases at J, leaving 8 bases unmatched. CDR3 region: CASGPTSGGNNEQYF. The CDR3 nucleotides read TGTGCTAGTGGACCTACTAGCGGGGGGAATAACGAGCAGTACTTC.